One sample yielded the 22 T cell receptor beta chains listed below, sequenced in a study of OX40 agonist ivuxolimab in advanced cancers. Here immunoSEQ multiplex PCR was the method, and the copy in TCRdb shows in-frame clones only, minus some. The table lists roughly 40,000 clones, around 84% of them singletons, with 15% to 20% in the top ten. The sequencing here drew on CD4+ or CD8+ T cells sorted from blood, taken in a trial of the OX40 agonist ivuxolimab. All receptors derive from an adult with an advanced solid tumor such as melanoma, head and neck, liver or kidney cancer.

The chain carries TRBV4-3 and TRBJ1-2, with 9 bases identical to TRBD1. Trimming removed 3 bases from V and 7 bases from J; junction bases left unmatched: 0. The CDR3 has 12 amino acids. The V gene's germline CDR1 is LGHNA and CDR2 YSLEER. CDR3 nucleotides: TGCGCCAGCAGCCAGACAGGGGGTGGCTACACCTTC. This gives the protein CASSQTGGGYTF.

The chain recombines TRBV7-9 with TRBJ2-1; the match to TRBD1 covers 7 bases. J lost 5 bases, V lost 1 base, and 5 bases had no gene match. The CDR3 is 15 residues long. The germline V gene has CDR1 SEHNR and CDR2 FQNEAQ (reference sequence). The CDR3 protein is CASSLGTGANNEQFF. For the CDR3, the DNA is TGTGCCAGCAGCTTAGGTACAGGGGCTAACAATGAGCAGTTCTTC.

CDR3 bases: TGTGCCAGCAGTGCGGGGGGCACAGATACGCAGTATTTT. This codes for CASSAGGTDTQYF. This chain connects TRBV9 to TRBJ2-3; 7 positions match TRBD2. Germline CDR1 is SGDLS and CDR2 is YYNGEE. Losses at the gene ends were 5 bases for V and 1 base for J; bases not matched to a gene: 1. The CDR3 has 13 amino acids.

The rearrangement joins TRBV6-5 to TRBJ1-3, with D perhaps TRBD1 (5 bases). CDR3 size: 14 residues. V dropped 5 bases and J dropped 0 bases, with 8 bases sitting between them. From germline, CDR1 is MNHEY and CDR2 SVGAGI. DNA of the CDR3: TGTGCCAGCAGTCAGACAGACTCTGGAAACACCATATATTTT. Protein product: CASSQTDSGNTIYF.

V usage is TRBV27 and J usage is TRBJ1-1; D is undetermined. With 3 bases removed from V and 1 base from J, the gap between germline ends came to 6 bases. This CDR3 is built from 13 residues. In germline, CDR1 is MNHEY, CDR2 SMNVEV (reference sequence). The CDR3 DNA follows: TGTGCCAGCAGTTTTGCCCGGAACACTGAAGCTTTCTTT. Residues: CASSFARNTEAFF.

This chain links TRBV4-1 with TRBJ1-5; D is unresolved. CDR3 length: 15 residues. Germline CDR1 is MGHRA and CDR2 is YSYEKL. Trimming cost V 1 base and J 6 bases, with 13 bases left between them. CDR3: CASSQGWRAGQPQHF. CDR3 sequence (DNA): TGCGCCAGCAGCCAAGGTTGGAGGGCAGGTCAGCCCCAGCATTTT.

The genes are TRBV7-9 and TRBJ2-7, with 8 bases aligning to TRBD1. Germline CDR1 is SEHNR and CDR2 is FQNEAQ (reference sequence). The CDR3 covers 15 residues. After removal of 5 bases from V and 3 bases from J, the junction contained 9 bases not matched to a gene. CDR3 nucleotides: TGTGCCAGCAGCCGATTGGACAGGGCGGACTACGAGCAGTACTTC. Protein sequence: CASSRLDRADYEQYF.

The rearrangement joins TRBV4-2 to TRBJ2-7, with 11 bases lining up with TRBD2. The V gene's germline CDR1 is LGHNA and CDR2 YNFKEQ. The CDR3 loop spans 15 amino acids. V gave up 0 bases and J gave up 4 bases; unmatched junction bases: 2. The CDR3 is CASSQERTSGYEQYF. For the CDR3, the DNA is TGTGCCAGCAGCCAAGAAAGGACTAGCGGGTACGAGCAGTACTTC.

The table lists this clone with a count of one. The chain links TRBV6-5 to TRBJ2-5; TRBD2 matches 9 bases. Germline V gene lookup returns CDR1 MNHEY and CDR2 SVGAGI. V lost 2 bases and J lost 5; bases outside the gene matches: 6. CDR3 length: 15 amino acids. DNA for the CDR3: TGTGCCAGCAGTTACGGCGGTCTAGCGGGGGAGACCCAGTACTTC. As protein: CASSYGGLAGETQYF.

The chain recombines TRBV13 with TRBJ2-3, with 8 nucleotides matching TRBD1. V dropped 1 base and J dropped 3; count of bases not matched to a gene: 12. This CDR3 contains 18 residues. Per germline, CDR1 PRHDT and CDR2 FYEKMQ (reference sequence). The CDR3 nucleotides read TGTGCCAGCAGCTTAGTGTTACGGGCAGGGGGCCTGACAGATACGCAGTATTTT. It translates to CASSLVLRAGGLTDTQYF.

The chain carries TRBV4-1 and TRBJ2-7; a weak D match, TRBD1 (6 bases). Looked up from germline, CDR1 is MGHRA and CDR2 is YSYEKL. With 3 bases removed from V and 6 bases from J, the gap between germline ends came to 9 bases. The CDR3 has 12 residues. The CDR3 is CASSQTGSEQYF. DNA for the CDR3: TGCGCCAGCAGCCAGACAGGTTCCGAGCAGTACTTC.

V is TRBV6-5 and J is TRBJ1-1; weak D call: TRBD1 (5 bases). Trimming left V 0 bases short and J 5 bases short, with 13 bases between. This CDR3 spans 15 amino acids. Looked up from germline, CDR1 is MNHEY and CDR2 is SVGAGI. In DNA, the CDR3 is TGTGCCAGCAGTTACTCGGTGCAGGGAGGGACTGAAGCTTTCTTT. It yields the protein CASSYSVQGGTEAFF.

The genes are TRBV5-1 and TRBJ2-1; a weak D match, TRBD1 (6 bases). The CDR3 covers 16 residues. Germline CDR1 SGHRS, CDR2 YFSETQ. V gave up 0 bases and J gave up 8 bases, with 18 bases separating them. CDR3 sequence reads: CASSLEQGYGLYEQFF. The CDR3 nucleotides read TGCGCCAGCAGCTTGGAACAGGGTTATGGTCTGTATGAGCAGTTCTTC.

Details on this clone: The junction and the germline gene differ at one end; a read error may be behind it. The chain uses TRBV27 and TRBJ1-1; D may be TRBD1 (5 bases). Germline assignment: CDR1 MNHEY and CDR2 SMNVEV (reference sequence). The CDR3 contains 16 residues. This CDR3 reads CASSLLERAFGTEAFF. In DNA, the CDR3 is TGTGCCAGCAGTTTGCTCGAGCGTGCTTTTGGGACTGAAGCCTTCTTT.

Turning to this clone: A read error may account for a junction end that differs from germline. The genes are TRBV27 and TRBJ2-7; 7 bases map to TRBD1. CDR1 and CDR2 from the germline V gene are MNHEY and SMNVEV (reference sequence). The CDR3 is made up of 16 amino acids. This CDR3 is CASSLSGQVTYYEQYF. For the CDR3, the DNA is TGTGCCAGCAGTCTATCAGGACAGGTGACTTACTACGAGCAGTACTTC.

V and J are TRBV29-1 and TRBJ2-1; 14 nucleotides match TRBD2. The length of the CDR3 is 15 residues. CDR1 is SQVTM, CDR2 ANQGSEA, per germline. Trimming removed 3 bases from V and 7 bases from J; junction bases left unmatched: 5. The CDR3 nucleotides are TGCAGCGTTGAGATCGGGACTAGCGGGAGTAATGAGCAGTTCTTC. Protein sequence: CSVEIGTSGSNEQFF.

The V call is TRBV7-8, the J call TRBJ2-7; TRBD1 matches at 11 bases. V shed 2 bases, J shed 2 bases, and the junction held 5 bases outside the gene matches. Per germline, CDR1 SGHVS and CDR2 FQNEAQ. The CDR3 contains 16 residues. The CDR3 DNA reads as TGTGCCAGCAGCTTAACCGGACAGGGGGCTCCCTACGAGCAGTACTTC. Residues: CASSLTGQGAPYEQYF.

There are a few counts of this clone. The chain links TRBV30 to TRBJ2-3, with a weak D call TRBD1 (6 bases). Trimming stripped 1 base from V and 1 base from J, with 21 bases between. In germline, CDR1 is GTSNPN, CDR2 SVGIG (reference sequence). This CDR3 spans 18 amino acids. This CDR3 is CAWSAPLRDIQRTDTQYF. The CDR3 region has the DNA TGTGCCTGGAGTGCCCCTCTCCGGGACATTCAGCGCACAGATACGCAGTATTTT.

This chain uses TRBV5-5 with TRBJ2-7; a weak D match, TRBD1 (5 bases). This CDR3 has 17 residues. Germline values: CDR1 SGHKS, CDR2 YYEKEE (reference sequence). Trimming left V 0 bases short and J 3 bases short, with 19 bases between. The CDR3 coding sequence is TGTGCCAGCAGCTTGGAGTTGTCTTTAACAGGCCTCTACGAGCAGTACTTC. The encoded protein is CASSLELSLTGLYEQYF.

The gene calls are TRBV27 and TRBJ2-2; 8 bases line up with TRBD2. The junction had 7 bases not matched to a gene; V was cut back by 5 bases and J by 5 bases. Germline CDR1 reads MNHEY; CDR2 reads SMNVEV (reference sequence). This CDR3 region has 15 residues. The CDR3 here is CASSPGGGRTGELFF. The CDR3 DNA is TGTGCCAGCAGTCCGGGAGGGGGACGGACCGGGGAGCTGTTTTTT.

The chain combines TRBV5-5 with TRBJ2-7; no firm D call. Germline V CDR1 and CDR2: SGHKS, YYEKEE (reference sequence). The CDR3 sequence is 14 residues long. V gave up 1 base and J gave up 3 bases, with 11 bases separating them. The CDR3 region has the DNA TGTGCCAGCAGCTTGACCAGAATAGTCTACGAGCAGTACTTC. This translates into CASSLTRIVYEQYF.

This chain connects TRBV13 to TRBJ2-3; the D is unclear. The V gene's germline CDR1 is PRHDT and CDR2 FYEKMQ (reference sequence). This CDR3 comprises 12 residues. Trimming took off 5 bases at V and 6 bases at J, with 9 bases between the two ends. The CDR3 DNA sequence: TGTGCCAGCAGCCCTCTTAGGGATACGCAGTATTTT. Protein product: CASSPLRDTQYF.